These T cell receptor beta chains were read from a single sample in a study of shared clonotypes between healthy human individuals. Produced via immunoSEQ multiplex PCR; TCRdb's table is partial and in-frame only. The sample carries fewer than 1 million clones, approximately 97% recorded once. Sequenced input: naive CD8+ T cells sorted from blood. Source of these receptors: a man under 40 in good health. Both conserved end residues are part of each CDR3. The D gene is left open where the match is weak. Clone sizes are given selectively: once, few, many, or a class where the clone is expanded.

j_call	cdr3_length	clone_size	v_call	d_call	cdr3_aa	cdr3_nt
TRBJ2-1	20	NA	TRBV9	NA	CASSVEELGGWTYVYNEQFF	TGTGCCAGCAGCGTAGAGGAGCTTGGGGGTTGGACCTACGTCTACAATGAGCAGTTCTTC
TRBJ2-1	15	NA	TRBV14	NA	CASSQGAAGNNEQFF	TGTGCCAGCAGCCAAGGAGCAGCGGGTAACAATGAGCAGTTCTTC
TRBJ2-7	15	NA	TRBV5-8	NA	CASSLDRDGRYEQYF	TGTGCCAGCAGCTTGGACAGGGATGGGCGTTACGAGCAGTACTTC
TRBJ1-1	12	once	TRBV7-9	NA	CASSSDGFEAFF	TGTGCCAGCAGTTCCGACGGATTTGAAGCTTTCTTT
TRBJ1-4	16	NA	TRBV15	NA	CATSRRTGTDNEKLFF	TGTGCCACCAGCAGACGGACCGGGACCGACAATGAAAAACTGTTTTTT
TRBJ2-5	12	NA	TRBV9	NA	CASSDLRETQYF	TGTGCCAGCAGCGATCTACGAGAGACCCAGTACTTC
TRBJ2-1	16	NA	TRBV9	TRBD2	CASSVVVAGGPGEQFF	TGTGCCAGCAGCGTAGTAGTAGCGGGAGGGCCGGGTGAGCAGTTCTTC
TRBJ2-1	16	NA	TRBV6-5	TRBD2	CASSYVSGRSVNEQFF	TGTGCCAGCAGTTATGTGAGCGGGAGGAGTGTCAATGAGCAGTTCTTC
TRBJ1-1	15	NA	TRBV6-5	TRBD1	CASRNTGTANTEAFF	TGTGCCAGCAGAAATACCGGGACAGCGAACACTGAAGCTTTCTTT
TRBJ1-5	17	NA	TRBV4-3	NA	CASSQDQSGPNNQPQHF	TGCGCCAGCAGCCAAGACCAATCCGGGCCGAACAATCAGCCCCAGCATTTT
TRBJ1-1	13	NA	TRBV6-5	NA	CASSYRGGDEAFF	TGTGCCAGCAGTTACCGAGGGGGGGATGAAGCTTTCTTT
TRBJ2-7	12	few	TRBV4-1	NA	CASSQDSYEQYF	TGCGCCAGCAGCCAAGACTCCTACGAGCAGTACTTC
TRBJ2-1	14	NA	TRBV10-3	NA	CAILRGGGYNEQFF	TGTGCCATTCTTCGCGGAGGGGGCTACAATGAGCAGTTCTTC
TRBJ2-7	13	NA	TRBV27	NA	CASMGTPTYEQYF	TGTGCCAGCATGGGGACACCGACCTACGAGCAGTACTTC
TRBJ2-1	15	NA	TRBV7-9	TRBD1	CASSLGDRADNEQFF	TGTGCCAGCAGCTTGGGTGACAGGGCGGACAATGAGCAGTTCTTC
TRBJ2-7	13	NA	TRBV5-4	NA	CASSLGPGYEQYF	TGTGCCAGCAGCTTGGGTCCAGGCTACGAGCAGTACTTC
TRBJ1-5	14	NA	TRBV7-3	NA	CASSLTGGNQPQHF	TGTGCCAGCAGCTTAACAGGGGGGAATCAGCCCCAGCATTTT
TRBJ1-5	15	NA	TRBV4-1	NA	CASSQDRGTNQPQHF	TGCGCCAGCAGCCAAGATCGTGGCACCAATCAGCCCCAGCATTTT
TRBJ2-7	15	NA	TRBV6-5	NA	CASSYGGTVLYEQYF	TGTGCCAGCAGTTACGGAGGGACAGTCCTGTACGAGCAGTACTTC
TRBJ2-2	13	NA	TRBV14	NA	CASSQVVNGELFF	TGTGCCAGCAGCCAAGTGGTTAACGGGGAGCTGTTTTTT
TRBJ2-1	15	NA	TRBV7-8	NA	CASSLRLGRTDEQFF	TGTGCCAGCAGCTTAAGATTAGGGAGGACGGATGAGCAGTTCTTC
TRBJ1-5	15	NA	TRBV7-3	NA	CASSLQTAGNQPQHF	TGTGCCAGCAGCTTACAGACAGCCGGGAATCAGCCCCAGCATTTT
TRBJ2-4	16	NA	TRBV5-8	NA	CASSTGPPVAKNIQYF	TGTGCCAGCAGCACGGGACCACCTGTAGCCAAAAACATTCAGTACTTC
TRBJ2-1	18	NA	TRBV11-3	NA	CASSLGDRRDAGSNEQFF	TGTGCCAGCAGCTTGGGGGACCGCCGGGACGCGGGATCCAATGAGCAGTTCTTC
TRBJ2-3	14	NA	TRBV7-6	NA	CASSLSGATDTQYF	TGTGCCAGCAGCCTTTCTGGGGCGACAGATACGCAGTATTTT
TRBJ2-3	15	once	TRBV28	NA	CASSLVGELTDTQYF	TGTGCCAGCAGTTTGGTCGGGGAGCTCACAGATACGCAGTATTTT
TRBJ2-3	15	NA	TRBV7-9	TRBD1	CASSLDRGGTDTQYF	TGTGCCAGCAGCCTAGACAGGGGGGGCACAGATACGCAGTATTTT
TRBJ2-7	14	NA	TRBV7-8	TRBD1	CASSALGGAYEQYF	TGTGCCAGCAGCGCCTTAGGGGGCGCCTACGAGCAGTACTTC
TRBJ2-7	13	once	TRBV4-3	NA	CASSQGRFDEQYF	TGCGCCAGCAGCCAAGGCCGGTTCGACGAGCAGTACTTC
TRBJ2-1	16	NA	TRBV19	NA	CASSTEDRGGYNEQFF	TGTGCCAGTAGTACAGAGGATAGGGGGGGATACAATGAGCAGTTCTTC
TRBJ2-1	19	NA	TRBV11-2	TRBD2	CASSLDGLALNWTYNEQFF	TGTGCCAGCAGCTTAGACGGACTAGCGCTAAATTGGACCTACAATGAGCAGTTCTTC
TRBJ1-1	14	NA	TRBV6-5	NA	CASSDLRGNTEAFF	TGTGCCAGCAGCGACCTTCGCGGGAACACTGAAGCTTTCTTT
TRBJ2-3	14	NA	TRBV4-1	TRBD2	CASSGLAGVDTQYF	TGCGCCAGCAGTGGACTAGCGGGGGTAGATACGCAGTATTTT
TRBJ2-7	14	NA	TRBV2	NA	CASRGAQLFAEQYF	TGTGCCAGCAGGGGGGCCCAGTTATTCGCCGAGCAGTACTTC
TRBJ1-1	12	NA	TRBV5-6	NA	CASSPGLSEAFF	TGTGCCAGCAGCCCTGGGTTATCTGAAGCTTTCTTT
TRBJ1-1	13	NA	TRBV7-8	NA	CASSSQRTEEAFF	TGTGCCAGCAGCTCCCAAAGAACTGAGGAAGCTTTCTTT
TRBJ2-1	17	NA	TRBV5-4	TRBD1	CASSLTPGQGVYNEQFF	TGTGCCAGCAGCTTGACCCCGGGACAGGGGGTTTACAATGAGCAGTTCTTC
TRBJ2-5	14	NA	TRBV27	NA	CASSPQGPQETQYF	TGTGCCAGCAGTCCCCAGGGGCCCCAAGAGACCCAGTACTTC
TRBJ2-1	14	NA	TRBV28	TRBD2	CASSLLAGDNEQFF	TGTGCCAGCAGTTTACTAGCGGGAGATAATGAGCAGTTCTTC
TRBJ2-7	16	NA	TRBV9	TRBD2	CASSPFAGRAGDEQYF	TGTGCCAGCAGCCCCTTCGCCGGGAGGGCTGGGGACGAGCAGTACTTC
TRBJ1-2	16	NA	TRBV4-1	NA	CASSQYVRGDLYGYTF	TGCGCCAGCAGCCAATACGTGCGGGGTGATTTGTACGGCTACACCTTC
TRBJ2-1	20	once	TRBV2	NA	CASREMDRAGGGKYYNEQFF	TGTGCCAGCAGGGAGATGGACAGAGCTGGGGGCGGGAAGTACTACAATGAGCAGTTCTTC
TRBJ2-7	15	NA	TRBV27	NA	CASSLRSGSSYEQYF	TGTGCCAGCAGTTTAAGGTCCGGCAGCTCCTACGAGCAGTACTTC
TRBJ2-1	13	NA	TRBV29-1	NA	CSVGTASDLEQFF	TGCAGCGTCGGGACTGCGTCTGACTTGGAGCAGTTCTTC
TRBJ2-5	18	NA	TRBV5-8	NA	CASSLGWSGQGPTETQYF	TGTGCCAGCAGCTTGGGTTGGTCGGGGCAGGGTCCCACAGAGACCCAGTACTTC
TRBJ2-7	11	NA	TRBV5-4	NA	CASSNSYEQYF	TGTGCCAGCAGCAATTCCTACGAGCAGTACTTC
TRBJ2-1	13	NA	TRBV6-5	NA	CASSYSSADEQFF	TGTGCCAGCAGTTACTCATCGGCGGATGAGCAGTTCTTC
TRBJ1-6	17	NA	TRBV15	NA	CATSREGGPGRNSPLHF	TGTGCCACCAGCAGAGAAGGGGGGCCAGGCAGGAATTCACCCCTCCACTTT
TRBJ2-3	13	NA	TRBV7-9	NA	CASGGVSTDTQYF	TGTGCCAGCGGGGGAGTCAGCACAGATACGCAGTATTTT
TRBJ2-5	16	NA	TRBV27	NA	CASSAMGAATYETQYF	TGTGCCAGCAGCGCCATGGGGGCCGCCACTTATGAGACCCAGTACTTC
TRBJ2-7	16	NA	TRBV5-6	TRBD2	CASSLEKLAASYEQYF	TGTGCCAGCAGCTTGGAAAAACTAGCGGCCTCCTACGAGCAGTACTTC
TRBJ1-5	15	NA	TRBV4-1	TRBD1	CASSPGTGGNQPQHF	TGCGCCAGCAGCCCAGGGACAGGGGGAAATCAGCCCCAGCATTTT
TRBJ1-3	18	NA	TRBV7-2	TRBD1	CASTTVPGQGLGGNTIYF	TGTGCCAGCACAACGGTCCCGGGACAGGGGTTGGGTGGAAACACCATATATTTT
TRBJ1-1	16	NA	TRBV30	NA	CAWSLISLQENTEAFF	TGTGCCTGGAGTCTTATCTCCCTCCAGGAGAACACTGAAGCTTTCTTT